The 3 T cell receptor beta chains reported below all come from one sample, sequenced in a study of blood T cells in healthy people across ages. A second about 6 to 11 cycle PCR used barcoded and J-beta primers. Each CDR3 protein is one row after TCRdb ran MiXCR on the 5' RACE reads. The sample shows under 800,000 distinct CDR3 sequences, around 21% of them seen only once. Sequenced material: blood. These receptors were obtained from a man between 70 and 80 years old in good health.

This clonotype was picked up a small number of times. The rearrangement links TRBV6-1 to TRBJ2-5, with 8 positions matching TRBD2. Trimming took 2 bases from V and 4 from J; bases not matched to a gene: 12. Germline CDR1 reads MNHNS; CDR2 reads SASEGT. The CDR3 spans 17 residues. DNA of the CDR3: TGTGCCAGCAGTGAATGGACTACTAGCGGAAGAGGAGAGACCCAGTACTTC. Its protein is CASSEWTTSGRGETQYF.

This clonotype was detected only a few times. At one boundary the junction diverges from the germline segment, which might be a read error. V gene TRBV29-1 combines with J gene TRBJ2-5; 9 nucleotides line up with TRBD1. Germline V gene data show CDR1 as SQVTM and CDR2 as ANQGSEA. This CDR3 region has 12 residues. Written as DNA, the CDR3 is TGCAGCGTTGACTTGGGACAGGGCAGGAGGTTCTTC. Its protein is CSVDLGQGRRFF.

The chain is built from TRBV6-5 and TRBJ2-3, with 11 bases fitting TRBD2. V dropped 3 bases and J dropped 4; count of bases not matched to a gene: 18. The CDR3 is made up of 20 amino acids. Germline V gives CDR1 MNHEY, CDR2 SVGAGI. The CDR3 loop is CASSYWVARTSGRPADTQYF. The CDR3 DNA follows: TGTGCCAGCAGTTATTGGGTGGCCAGGACTAGCGGGCGCCCGGCAGATACGCAGTATTTT.